The next 24 T cell receptor beta chains were all read from a single sample in a study of T cells in Graves' hyperthyroidism and ophthalmopathy. RNA transcripts provided the source from which TCR beta CDR3 regions were amplified. Initially, a first-round RT-PCR of the TCR CDR3 employed the HTBI primer set. TCRdb re-called the multiplex PCR reads through MiXCR, storing one row per CDR3 protein. The profile covers 200,000 to 300,000 distinct CDR3 sequences, with about a sixth appearing a single time and around 30% taken by the ten largest. The sample consisted of blood. Receptors were obtained from a woman aged 18 to 35 with Graves' ophthalmopathy.

V gene TRBV28 combines with J gene TRBJ2-1; 11 bases line up with TRBD2. The junction had 10 bases not matched to a gene; V was cut back by 6 bases and J by 3 bases. The length of the CDR3 is 17 residues. The germline V gene encodes CDR1 MDHEN and CDR2 SYDVKM. The chain's CDR3 is CASSPSGLADIYNEQFF. Here the CDR3 DNA reads TGTGCCAGCAGCCCCTCGGGACTAGCGGATATCTACAATGAGCAGTTCTTC. Complete variable domain (other parts from reference TRBV28 and TRBJ2-1): DVKVTQSSRYLVKRTGEKVFLECVQDMDHENMFWYRQDPGLGLRLIYFSYDVKMKEKGDIPEGYSVSREKKERFSLILESASTNQTSMYLCASSPSGLADIYNEQFFGPGTRLTVL.

This chain uses TRBV12-3 or TRBV12-4 with TRBJ1-1; D possibly corresponds to TRBD1 (5 bases). Trimming removed 5 bases from V and 3 bases from J, with 13 bases in between. The CDR3 runs 14 residues. CDR3: CASSPQEQYTEAFF. DNA of the CDR3: TGTGCCAGCAGTCCACAGGAGCAGTACACTGAAGCTTTCTTT.

This clonotype occurred many times. The rearrangement joins TRBV2 to TRBJ2-5; D is perhaps TRBD1 (6 bases). This CDR3 comprises 14 residues. Germline values: CDR1 SNHLY, CDR2 FYNNEI. The germline V and J ends were trimmed by 8 bases and 7 bases, with 20 bases remaining between them. CDR3 DNA: TGTGCCAGCTCAATCAAGACAGGAGCTCGGACCCAGTACTTC. The encoded protein is CASSIKTGARTQYF.

Details on this clonotype: With a much larger clone just one base away, this may be a read error. CDR3: CVSSESKEAGWYGYTF. As DNA, the CDR3 is TGCGTCAGCAGTGAGTCGAAAGAGGCGGGTTGGTATGGCTACACCTTC. The chain has TRBV10-2 and TRBJ1-2; D not certain. In germline, CDR1 is WSHSY, CDR2 SAAADI. This CDR3 has 16 residues.

The sample holds a few counts of this clonotype. This chain uses TRBV5-8 with TRBJ2-3; D not resolved. The germline V gene has CDR1 SGHTS and CDR2 YDEGEE. The CDR3 consists of 13 residues. V shed 2 bases and J shed 0 bases, with 4 bases lying between them. The CDR3: CASSFSSTDTQYF. The CDR3 DNA reads TGTGCCAGCAGCTTCTCGAGCACAGATACGCAGTATTTT.

The chain is built from TRBV7-9 and TRBJ1-2; the D gene is possibly TRBD1 (6 bases). The CDR3 spans 16 residues. Germline V gives CDR1 SEHNR, CDR2 FQNEAQ (reference sequence). Between the trimmed V and J ends, which lost 4 bases and 5 bases, there was a span of 20 bases. CDR3 bases: TGTGCCAGCAGCTCGGAAACAGGGTGGGGTAATTATGGCTACACCTTC. Translating gives CASSSETGWGNYGYTF.

This clonotype showed up many times. This chain links TRBV20-1 with TRBJ2-3; the match to TRBD2 covers 9 bases. The CDR3 is 15 residues long. Germline CDR1 DFQATT, CDR2 SNEGSKA (reference sequence). J gave up 0 bases and V 7 bases, and 8 bases lay outside the gene matches. CDR3 region: CSGKREAGSTDTQYF. CDR3 DNA: TGCAGTGGGAAGCGGGAGGCCGGAAGCACAGATACGCAGTATTTT.

This clonotype was detected many times. The chain joins TRBV28 to TRBJ1-2; D unresolved. Trimming left V 5 bases short and J 4 bases short, with 14 bases between. This CDR3 comprises 14 residues. From germline, CDR1 is MDHEN and CDR2 SYDVKM. CDR3 amino acids: CASSRAGVSYGYTF. The DNA for the CDR3 is TGTGCCAGCAGTCGAGCCGGGGTCAGCTATGGCTACACCTTC.

This clonotype was seen ten or more times. The V and J genes are TRBV28 and TRBJ1-6, with D possibly being TRBD1 (5 bases). Germline values: CDR1 MDHEN, CDR2 SYDVKM. Trimming shortened V by 6 bases and J by 7 bases, and 13 bases separated the two germline ends. The CDR3 has 14 amino acids. The CDR3 region has the DNA TGTGCCAGCAGGACTGGGACCTTGAATTCACCCCTCCACTTT. It yields the protein CASRTGTLNSPLHF.

This clonotype was seen repeatedly, ten times or more. V gene TRBV29-1 combines with J gene TRBJ2-1; D is unclear. The CDR3 sequence is 12 residues long. Between the trimmed V and J ends, which lost 7 bases and 5 bases, there was a span of 12 bases. CDR1 and CDR2 from the germline V gene are SQVTM and ANQGSEA. CDR3 sequence reads: CSDGRPNNEQFF. CDR3 bases: TGCAGCGATGGACGCCCCAACAATGAGCAGTTCTTC.

This clonotype was detected many times. This chain uses TRBV10-3 with TRBJ2-2, with 12 bases identical to TRBD1. J was trimmed by 7 bases and V by 6 bases; bases with no gene match: 6. The CDR3 runs to 15 residues. Per the germline V gene, CDR1 is ENHRY and CDR2 is SYGVKD. CDR3 DNA sequence: TGTGCCATCAGCGTGGGACAGGGGGCCGGCGGGGAGCTGTTTTTT. Amino acids: CAISVGQGAGGELFF.

The gene calls are TRBV18 and TRBJ2-7; 13 nucleotides align to TRBD2. Germline values: CDR1 KGHSH, CDR2 LQKENI. Trimming cost V 3 bases and J 0 bases; bases outside gene matches: 11. This CDR3 is built from 19 residues. This CDR3 is CASSPPTSGGMLGSYEQYF. The CDR3 nucleotides read TGTGCCAGCTCACCGCCGACTAGCGGGGGGATGTTGGGCTCCTACGAGCAGTACTTC. The full variable domain, in which reference TRBV18 and TRBJ2-7 provide the parts outside the CDR3, is NAGVMQNPRHLVRRRGQEARLRCSPMKGHSHVYWYRQLPEEGLKFMVYLQKENIIDESGMPKERFSAEFPKEGPSILRIQQVVRGDSAAYFCASSPPTSGGMLGSYEQYFGPGTRLTVT.

Many counts were recorded for this clonotype. The rearrangement joins TRBV2 to TRBJ1-6; TRBD1 might be the D (6 bases). V lost 2 bases and J 10 bases, leaving 9 bases between the germline ends. Looked up from germline, CDR1 is SNHLY and CDR2 is FYNNEI. The CDR3 is 13 residues long. For the CDR3, the DNA is TGTGCCAGCAGTGAAACAGGGTGGTCACCCCTCCACTTT. Its protein is CASSETGWSPLHF.

The genes are TRBV6-2 or TRBV6-3 and TRBJ2-1; 15 bases are shared with TRBD2. Germline CDR1 MNHEY, CDR2 SVGEGT. The CDR3 length is 15 residues. Trimming took 6 bases from V and 8 from J; bases not matched to a gene: 5. The chain's CDR3 is CASRPGTSGRYEQFF. CDR3 nucleotides: TGTGCCAGCAGACCCGGGACTAGCGGGAGGTATGAGCAGTTCTTC.

The rearrangement joins TRBV2 to TRBJ2-3; 14 positions agree with TRBD2. The CDR3 sequence is 14 residues long. Germline CDR1 and CDR2: SNHLY and FYNNEI. Trimming removed 6 bases from V and 5 bases from J; junction bases left unmatched: 1. DNA for the CDR3: TGTGCCAGCAGAGGGACTAGCGGGGGAGATACGCAGTATTTT. It encodes CASRGTSGGDTQYF.

The V and J genes are TRBV20-1 and TRBJ2-7; tentative D call: TRBD1 (7 bases). The CDR3 is 13 amino acids. CDR1 and CDR2 from the germline V gene are DFQATT and SNEGSKA (reference sequence). The V end was cut by 6 bases, the J end by 2 bases, with 14 bases between. The CDR3 spells CSATPGGTYEQYF. For the CDR3, the DNA is TGCAGTGCCACTCCAGGGGGGACCTACGAGCAGTACTTC.

This clonotype has a count of ten or more. The chain couples TRBV18 to TRBJ1-1, with 8 bases that match TRBD1. CDR3 length equals 14 residues. Germline CDR1 KGHSH, CDR2 LQKENI. J gave up 4 bases and V 6 bases, and 7 bases lay outside the gene matches. The CDR3, as DNA: TGTGCCAGCTCTCTGGCGGACAGGGCCACTGAAGCTTTCTTT. This sequence encodes CASSLADRATEAFF.

This clonotype has at least ten counts. V gene TRBV20-1 combines with J gene TRBJ1-2; unclear D gene. The CDR3 runs to 12 residues. CDR1 and CDR2 (germline): DFQATT, SNEGSKA (reference sequence). V shed 6 bases and J shed 1 base, with 9 bases lying between them. The CDR3 sequence: CSAPDLNYGYTF. CDR3 DNA sequence: TGCAGTGCCCCCGACCTTAACTATGGCTACACCTTC.

This clonotype was counted ten times or more. The chain carries TRBV7-3 and TRBJ2-5; the match to TRBD1 covers 11 bases. This CDR3 is 16 amino acids long. Germline V gene sequence: CDR1 SGHTA, CDR2 FQGTGA. V lost 5 bases to trimming and J lost 4 bases; unmatched junction nucleotides: 9. The CDR3 DNA reads as TGTGCCAGCAGCCCTGGAGGGACAGGGGGACGAGAGACCCAGTACTTC. Protein sequence: CASSPGGTGGRETQYF. Drawing the rest from reference TRBV7-3 and TRBJ2-5, the complete variable domain is GAGVSQTPSNKVTEKGKYVELRCDPISGHTALYWYRQSLGQGPEFLIYFQGTGAADDSGLPNDRFFAVRPEGSVSTLKIQRTERGDSAVYLCASSPGGTGGRETQYFGPGTRLLVL.

This clonotype showed up many times. The chain carries TRBV30 and TRBJ1-1; D is undetermined. V was shortened by 1 base and J by 2 bases, with 11 bases between the two germline ends. Per the germline V gene, CDR1 is GTSNPN and CDR2 is SVGIG (reference sequence). The CDR3 runs to 14 residues. CDR3 residues: CAWSAGVGNTEAFF. In nucleotides, the CDR3 is TGTGCCTGGAGTGCAGGCGTGGGCAACACTGAAGCTTTCTTT.

This clonotype was recorded at least ten times. V and J are TRBV6-1 and TRBJ1-6; D gene uncertain. CDR1 is MNHNS, CDR2 SASEGT, per germline. The V and J ends lost 1 base and 10 bases respectively, with 14 bases between them. CDR3 length: 15 amino acids. The CDR3 DNA sequence: TGTGCCAGCAGTGAAGTTGGGGTCAGGAGCTCACCCCTCCACTTT. It translates to CASSEVGVRSSPLHF.

In its sample, this clonotype was seen many times. The rearrangement joins TRBV7-3 to TRBJ2-3, with D possibly matching TRBD2 (7 bases). Germline loops: CDR1 SGHTA, CDR2 FQGTGA. V was pared by 0 bases and J by 1 base, with 14 bases between. The CDR3 contains 17 residues. The CDR3 DNA reads as TGTGCCAGCAGCTTAACGAGAGGGGGGGCAGGCACAGATACGCAGTATTTT. It encodes CASSLTRGGAGTDTQYF.

This clonotype has a count of ten or more. This sequence joins TRBV7-2 and TRBJ1-5; D unresolved. This CDR3 region has 15 residues. V was cut by 1 base and J by 7 bases, with 14 bases left in between. CDR1 is SGHTA, CDR2 FQGNSA, per germline. DNA of the CDR3: TGTGCCAGCAGCTTAGGTCCTCAAGCGGGACAGCCCCAGCATTTT. Translating it yields CASSLGPQAGQPQHF.

Many counts were recorded for this clonotype. The genes are TRBV20-1 and TRBJ2-7, with 7 bases that match TRBD1. From germline, CDR1 is DFQATT and CDR2 SNEGSKA (reference sequence). Trimming cost V 6 bases and J 3 bases; bases outside gene matches: 11. This CDR3 is 14 amino acids long. CDR3 residues: CSAEDRDKLYEQYF. The CDR3, as DNA: TGCAGTGCCGAAGACAGGGACAAACTCTACGAGCAGTACTTC.